Listed below are T cell receptor beta chains from one sample, sequenced in a study of T cell repertoires in cytomegalovirus infection. Each CDR3 protein is one row after TCRdb ran MiXCR on the reads. The table includes 95,000 to 150,000 distinct CDR3 sequences, over 25% detected once. These TCRs' antigens remain unknown. The source material was CD8+ T cells from cultured PBMCs, sampled from culture after CMV antigen stimulation. These receptors were taken from a human donor in good health (CMV status not recorded). Some clones in this sample may be carry-over from other donors' samples. Both conserved end residues are part of each CDR3. The order of the fields is D gene, J gene, V gene, clone size, CDR3 protein, CDR3 DNA. A D gene is named only where the DNA matches it firmly. Not all rows give a size; the values are once, few, many and, for expanded clones, a class.

>TRBD2|TRBJ2-2|TRBV7-2|many
CASTPWGGPTGELFF
TGTGCCAGCACCCCGTGGGGGGGACCCACCGGGGAGCTGTTTTTT
>NA|TRBJ1-5|TRBV28|NA
CASRPDGPFSNQPQHF
TGTGCCAGCAGGCCCGACGGTCCGTTTAGCAATCAGCCCCAGCATTTT
>TRBD1|TRBJ2-1|TRBV2|NA
CASRRRGLSDEQFF
TGTGCCAGCAGACGCAGGGGGCTATCCGATGAGCAGTTCTTC
>TRBD1|TRBJ1-4|TRBV4-1|many
CASSQGGQGRTNEKLFF
TGCGCCAGCAGCCAAGGGGGACAGGGAAGGACTAATGAAAAACTGTTTTTT
>TRBD1|TRBJ1-1|TRBV27|NA
CASRSDRAGDTEAFF
TGTGCCAGCCGATCCGACAGGGCGGGTGACACTGAAGCTTTCTTT
>NA|TRBJ1-4|TRBV7-8|NA
CASSPRDNRPHGVDEKLFF
TGTGCCAGCAGCCCAAGGGATAACAGGCCTCACGGAGTGGATGAAAAACTGTTTTTT
>NA|TRBJ1-5|TRBV19|NA
CASSIAGFVGQPQHF
TGTGCCAGTAGTATAGCAGGATTCGTGGGGCAGCCCCAGCATTTT
>TRBD2|TRBJ2-1|TRBV10-2|many
CASSEAGGPEQFF
TGCGCCAGCAGTGAAGCGGGGGGACCTGAGCAGTTCTTC
>NA|TRBJ1-2|TRBV2|NA
CASRETAHYGYTF
TGTGCCAGCAGAGAGACAGCTCACTATGGCTACACCTTC
>TRBD1|TRBJ1-1|TRBV6-5|NA
CASSSIAGTGYNTEAFF
TGTGCCAGCAGTTCCATTGCCGGGACAGGATACAACACTGAAGCTTTCTTT
>TRBD2|TRBJ2-1|TRBV7-3|large
CASSLRPSGGLGNEQFF
TGTGCCAGCAGCTTACGGCCTAGCGGGGGCCTCGGGAATGAGCAGTTCTTC
>TRBD1|TRBJ1-1|TRBV4-3|NA
CASSQGQAAEAFF
TGCGCCAGCAGCCAGGGACAGGCCGCTGAAGCTTTCTTT
>TRBD1|TRBJ1-1|TRBV7-2|NA
CASSLAGQGPNTEAFF
TGTGCCAGCAGCTTAGCGGGACAGGGACCGAACACTGAAGCTTTCTTT
>NA|TRBJ2-3|TRBV20-1|NA
CSASMGHGDTQYF
TGCAGTGCAAGCATGGGGCATGGAGATACGCAGTATTTT
>NA|TRBJ2-1|TRBV6-1|NA
CASRGTASYNEQFF
TGTGCCAGCAGAGGGACGGCGTCCTACAATGAGCAGTTCTTC
>NA|TRBJ2-5|TRBV5-6|few
CASSLPEKETQYF
TGTGCCAGCAGCTTACCAGAGAAAGAGACCCAGTACTTC
>NA|TRBJ2-6|TRBV2|few
CASSALETGLSGANVLTF
TGTGCCAGCAGTGCTTTAGAGACAGGTCTAAGCGGGGCCAACGTCCTGACTTTC
>TRBD1|TRBJ1-5|TRBV20-1|many
CSARGTGSQPQHF
TGCAGTGCTAGAGGGACAGGGAGTCAGCCCCAGCATTTT
>NA|TRBJ1-2|TRBV10-3|many
CAISAPEQPGAGNPPNYGYTF
TGTGCCATCAGTGCCCCTGAACAGCCGGGGGCGGGGAACCCCCCTAACTATGGCTACACCTTC
>NA|TRBJ2-4|TRBV27|NA
CASSLGGGRIQYF
TGTGCCAGCAGTTTAGGTGGAGGGCGTATTCAGTACTTC
>NA|TRBJ2-4|TRBV15|few
CATSRDAGAAKNIQYF
TGTGCCACCAGCAGAGATGCAGGAGCAGCCAAAAACATTCAGTACTTC
>NA|TRBJ2-7|TRBV6-1|few
CASSDPVGSGIYEQYF
TGTGCCAGCAGTGACCCGGTAGGATCGGGGATCTACGAGCAGTACTTC
>NA|TRBJ2-7|TRBV20-1|few
CSARDNRMPPYEQYF
TGCAGTGCTAGAGACAACAGGATGCCTCCCTACGAGCAGTACTTC
>NA|TRBJ1-1|TRBV6-5|once
CASSYAAVNTEAFF
TGTGCCAGCAGTTACGCGGCGGTGAACACTGAAGCTTTCTTT
>NA|TRBJ2-1|TRBV13|few
CASSEENEQFF
TGTGCCAGCAGCGAGGAGAATGAGCAGTTCTTC
>TRBD1|TRBJ2-5|TRBV20-1|NA
CSAREGTAEETQYF
TGCAGTGCTAGAGAAGGGACAGCCGAAGAGACCCAGTACTTC
>NA|TRBJ1-6|TRBV28|NA
CASRDPGQNNPLHF
TGTGCCAGCAGAGATCCGGGACAAAATAACCCCCTCCACTTT
>NA|TRBJ2-7|TRBV7-2|few
CASSLGLGSYEQYF
TGTGCCAGCAGCTTAGGTCTGGGGTCCTACGAGCAGTACTTC
>NA|TRBJ1-2|TRBV7-2|few
CASSLDPRGSNYGYTF
TGTGCCAGCAGCTTAGACCCTCGGGGTTCGAACTATGGCTACACCTTC
>TRBD2|TRBJ2-7|TRBV5-4|few
CASSLGSGTSEDPYEQYF
TGTGCCAGCAGCTTGGGGAGTGGGACTAGCGAGGATCCATACGAGCAGTACTTC
>NA|TRBJ1-1|TRBV6-2/TRBV6-3|NA
CASSYLRDGEAFF
TGTGCCAGCAGTTATCTTCGGGACGGTGAAGCTTTCTTT
>TRBD1|TRBJ2-3|TRBV6-6|few
CASIKPEGATDTQYF
TGTGCCAGCATAAAGCCCGAGGGGGCCACAGATACGCAGTATTTT
>TRBD2|TRBJ2-3|TRBV5-6|NA
CASSITSGGAHGTDTQYF
TGTGCCAGCAGCATTACTAGCGGGGGGGCCCACGGCACAGATACGCAGTATTTT
>NA|TRBJ2-3|TRBV7-2|many
CASTASVGPTDTQYF
TGTGCCAGCACCGCTTCCGTGGGTCCCACAGATACGCAGTATTTT
>NA|TRBJ1-1|TRBV19|NA
CASTLIEGNTEAFF
TGTGCCAGTACCCTGATTGAAGGGAACACTGAAGCTTTCTTT
>NA|TRBJ1-6|TRBV18|NA
CASSGSKNSPLHF
TGTGCCAGCTCCGGGAGTAAGAATTCACCCCTCCACTTT
>NA|TRBJ1-1|TRBV28|NA
CASSSPSWRVAWLAFF
TGTGCCAGCAGTTCACCCTCGTGGAGGGTAGCCTGGTTGGCTTTCTTT
>NA|TRBJ1-5|TRBV6-4|NA
CATREGYSNHPQHF
TGTGCCACCCGGGAGGGGTATAGCAATCACCCCCAGCATTTT
>NA|TRBJ2-7|TRBV7-9|NA
CASSSFWNEQYF
TGTGCCAGCAGCTCCTTTTGGAACGAGCAGTACTTC
>NA|TRBJ2-5|TRBV4-1|NA
CASSQVGGDEETQYF
TGCGCCAGCAGCCAAGTAGGAGGGGATGAGGAGACCCAGTACTTC
>TRBD1|TRBJ1-4|TRBV7-2|many
CASSRGQVNEKLFF
TGTGCCAGCAGCCGAGGACAGGTTAATGAAAAACTGTTTTTT
>TRBD1|TRBJ2-4|TRBV2|NA
CASRYRGSGKNIQYF
TGTGCCAGCAGGTACAGGGGATCAGGCAAAAACATTCAGTACTTC
>TRBD2|TRBJ2-7|TRBV12-3/TRBV12-4|NA
CASSLELAASYEQYF
TGTGCCAGCAGTTTAGAACTAGCGGCTTCCTACGAGCAGTACTTC
>NA|TRBJ1-3|TRBV11-2|NA
CASSPGWGTSGNTIYF
TGTGCCAGCAGCCCAGGCTGGGGGACCTCTGGAAACACCATATATTTT
>TRBD1|TRBJ1-1|TRBV7-2|NA
CASSETGGEAFF
TGTGCCAGCAGCGAAACAGGGGGTGAAGCTTTCTTT
>TRBD1|TRBJ1-1|TRBV19|NA
CASSMTGGTEAFF
TGTGCCAGTAGTATGACAGGGGGAACTGAAGCTTTCTTT
>NA|TRBJ1-2|TRBV7-9|many
CASSLAYVGRVDGYTF
TGTGCCAGCAGCTTAGCTTATGTTGGCAGGGTTGATGGCTACACCTTC
>TRBD2|TRBJ2-1|TRBV7-9|NA
CASVPRTSGRHEQFF
TGTGCCAGCGTCCCGAGGACTAGCGGGAGACATGAGCAGTTCTTC
>NA|TRBJ2-5|TRBV5-6|NA
CASSLVRREETQYF
TGTGCCAGCAGCTTGGTTCGCAGAGAAGAGACCCAGTACTTC
>NA|TRBJ2-5|TRBV7-9|NA
CASSRTDQGTQYF
TGTGCCAGCAGTCGGACAGACCAAGGTACCCAGTACTTC
>NA|TRBJ2-5|TRBV15|NA
CATSSPPEETQYF
TGTGCCACCAGCAGCCCACCCGAAGAGACCCAGTACTTC
>NA|TRBJ1-2|TRBV27|few
CASSLTPGRLSGYTF
TGTGCCAGCAGTTTAACTCCGGGCAGGTTAAGTGGCTACACCTTC
>TRBD1|TRBJ2-7|TRBV5-5|NA
CASSLEDRGLHEQYF
TGTGCCAGCAGCTTGGAGGACAGGGGGCTCCACGAGCAGTACTTC
>NA|TRBJ2-3|TRBV20-1|few
CSAKGLTITDTQYF
TGCAGTGCTAAGGGACTCACAATAACAGATACGCAGTATTTT
>NA|TRBJ1-2|TRBV27|NA
CASRLTANYGYTF
TGTGCCAGCAGATTGACTGCGAACTATGGCTACACCTTC
>NA|TRBJ1-5|TRBV20-1|NA
CSARWQLNQPQHF
TGCAGTGCTAGGTGGCAGCTCAATCAGCCCCAGCATTTT
>TRBD2|TRBJ2-1|TRBV6-6|NA
CASSRTSGGGVDNEQFF
TGTGCCAGCAGCCGGACTAGCGGGGGGGGAGTAGACAATGAGCAGTTCTTC
>NA|TRBJ1-5|TRBV7-6|few
CASSYEQGFVDQPQHF
TGTGCCAGCAGCTATGAACAGGGTTTTGTCGATCAGCCCCAGCATTTT
>NA|TRBJ2-7|TRBV12-3/TRBV12-4|few
CASSLGVSNEQYF
TGTGCCAGCAGTTTAGGCGTCAGCAACGAGCAGTACTTC